This T cell receptor beta chain was captured in a study of blood T cell repertoires in COVID-19. Study summary: There were acute and convalescent COVID-19 samples, and they came from the United States, Italy and Spain.

Participants were aged about 18 to 90 years from 24 US areas. Participants had their cohort set by participant-reported clinical history. As processed by the authors: For nucleated cells, counts were estimated from reference gene primer amplification. Some clones are missing from TCRdb's copy, which holds only in-frame ones; the method was immunoSEQ multiplex PCR. That table is the source of V, J and clone size, and D and trimming were worked out from the DNA. The table has 200,000 to 250,000 clones, 82% seen once. Per germline, CDR1 SGHRS and CDR2 YFSETQ. Losses at the gene ends were 0 bases for V and 5 bases for J; bases not matched to a gene: 4. The CDR3 length is 14 residues.

The receptor comes from a woman aged 60 to 75 who had recovered from COVID-19. The chain couples TRBV5-1 to TRBJ1-2, with 7 positions matching TRBD1. The specimen was PBMCs or T cells enriched from blood (not recorded which). This CDR3 reads CASSLVGGGYGYTF. CDR3 DNA sequence: TGCGCCAGCAGCTTGGTAGGGGGCGGGTATGGCTACACCTTC.